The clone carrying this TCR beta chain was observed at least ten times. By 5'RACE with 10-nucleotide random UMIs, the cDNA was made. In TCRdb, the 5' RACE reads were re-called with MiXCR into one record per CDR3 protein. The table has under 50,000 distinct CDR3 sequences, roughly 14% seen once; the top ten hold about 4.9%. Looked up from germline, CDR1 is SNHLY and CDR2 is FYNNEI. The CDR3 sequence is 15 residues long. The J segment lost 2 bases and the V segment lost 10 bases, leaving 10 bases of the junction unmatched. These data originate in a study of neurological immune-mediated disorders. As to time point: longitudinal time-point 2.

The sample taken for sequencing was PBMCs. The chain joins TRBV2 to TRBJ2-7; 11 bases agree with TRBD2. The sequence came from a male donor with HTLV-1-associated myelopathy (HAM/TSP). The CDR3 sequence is CATQPGLAEPYEQYF. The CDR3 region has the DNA TGTGCCACCCAACCGGGACTAGCGGAACCCTACGAGCAGTACTTC.